This is a list of T cell receptor beta chains from one sample in a study of T cells in Graves' hyperthyroidism and ophthalmopathy. TCRdb reanalysed the multiplex PCR reads using MiXCR and keeps one entry per CDR3 protein. The sample records around 600,000 distinct CDR3 sequences, 11% to 15% being singletons. Sequencing input: blood. The receptors come from a woman aged 18-29 years with Graves' ophthalmopathy. The CDR3 runs from the conserved cysteine through the conserved F or W. The D gene is left open where the match is weak. Only some rows state a clone size, as once, few, many or a class for expanded clones.

-	-	TRBJ2-3	15	TRBV7-3	TGTGCCAGCAGCCCGGAGCGGGTGAGCACAGATACGCAGTATTTT	CASSPERVSTDTQYF
many	-	TRBJ1-5	15	TRBV27	TGTGCCAGCAGGAATACAGGGCCCAGCAATCAGCCCCAGCATTTT	CASRNTGPSNQPQHF
few	TRBD2	TRBJ2-4	17	TRBV4-3	TGCGCCAGCAGCCTTCGCATTAGCGGGGCCAATAAAAACATTCAGTACTTC	CASSLRISGANKNIQYF
many	-	TRBJ1-2	12	TRBV9	TGTGCCAGCAGCGTAACAAGAGGTGGCTACACCTTC	CASSVTRGGYTF
many	-	TRBJ1-1	14	TRBV30	TGTGCCTGGAGTGAGTACCGGGACCGCCCTGAAGCTTTCTTT	CAWSEYRDRPEAFF
-	-	TRBJ2-1	15	TRBV10-3	TGTGCCATCAGACCTTCGCGGGAAGAACAGAATGAGCAGTTCTTC	CAIRPSREEQNEQFF
many	-	TRBJ1-2	15	TRBV3-1	TGTGCCAGCAGCCCTTGGACAGATGCTAACTATGGCTACACCTTC	CASSPWTDANYGYTF
many	-	TRBJ1-2	12	TRBV28	TGTGCCAGCAGTTTCTGGGTGGATGGCTACACCTTC	CASSFWVDGYTF
few	-	TRBJ2-1	17	TRBV7-7	TGTGCTAGCAGCTTAGGAGTAGGTGGGAGTTCCTACAATGAGCAGTTCTTC	CASSLGVGGSSYNEQFF
-	TRBD2	TRBJ2-1	16	TRBV7-9	TGTGCCAGCAGCTTAGTTGGACTAGCGGTTGGCAATGAGCAGTTCTTC	CASSLVGLAVGNEQFF
-	-	TRBJ2-7	17	TRBV6-1	TGTGCCAGCAACAACCCGCGGGCTAGCAGGAGGTTTTACGAGCAGTACTTC	CASNNPRASRRFYEQYF
-	-	TRBJ1-5	17	TRBV4-1	TGCGCCAGCAGCCAAGGCGGGGCGGGGGGAACCAATCAGCCCCAGCATTTT	CASSQGGAGGTNQPQHF
-	TRBD2	TRBJ2-5	14	TRBV27	TGTGCCAGCAGTTTAGGGGGAGGGGTGGAGACCCAGTACTTC	CASSLGGGVETQYF
many	TRBD2	TRBJ2-7	15	TRBV7-9	TGTGCCAGCACCCAGCAGGGACTAGCGGGTGGTGGGCAGTACTTC	CASTQQGLAGGGQYF
-	-	TRBJ1-4	14	TRBV6-1	TGTGCCAGCAGTGAACTACATCCCCTCGGAGAACTGTTTTTT	CASSELHPLGELFF
-	TRBD1	TRBJ1-2	17	TRBV30	TGTGCCTGGAGTGTCTGGACAGGGGGAACAGACAACTATGGCTACACCTTC	CAWSVWTGGTDNYGYTF
many	TRBD2	TRBJ2-1	16	TRBV6-1	TGTGCCAGCAGTTACCTAGCGGGAGGGGGATACAATGAGCAGTTCTTC	CASSYLAGGGYNEQFF
many	-	TRBJ2-5	15	TRBV7-9	TGTGCCAGCAGCTTAAACAGAGACCCCCAAGAGACCCAGTACTTC	CASSLNRDPQETQYF
-	-	TRBJ1-6	10	TRBV27	TGTGCCGCCGGGGCGGCACCCCTCCACTTT	CAAGAAPLHF
many	-	TRBJ2-7	14	TRBV6-1	TGTGCCGGCGCAGACAGGGAGGTTACGGGCGAGCAGTACTTC	CAGADREVTGEQYF
many	TRBD2	TRBJ2-3	18	TRBV12-3/TRBV12-4	TGTGCCAGCAGTTCCCAGGTTCCACTAGCGGGGGGCGCAGATACGCAGTATTTT	CASSSQVPLAGGADTQYF
many	-	TRBJ2-7	15	TRBV6-1	TGTGCCAGCAGCCCCCGGGGGACAGAGATCTACGAGCAGTACTTC	CASSPRGTEIYEQYF
many	-	TRBJ1-5	14	TRBV10-3	TGTGCCATCAGTGAGTCGGGGTCCGGGCAGCCCCAGCATTTT	CAISESGSGQPQHF